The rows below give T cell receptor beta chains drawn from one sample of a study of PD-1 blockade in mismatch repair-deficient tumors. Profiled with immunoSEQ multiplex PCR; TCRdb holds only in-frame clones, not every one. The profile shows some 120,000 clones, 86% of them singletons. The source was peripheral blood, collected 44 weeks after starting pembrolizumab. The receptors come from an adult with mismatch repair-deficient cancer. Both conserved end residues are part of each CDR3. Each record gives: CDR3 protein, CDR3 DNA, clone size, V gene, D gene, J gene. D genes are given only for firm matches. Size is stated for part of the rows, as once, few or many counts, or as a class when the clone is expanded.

cdr3_aa: CAWSRRDTGELFF
cdr3_nt: TGTGCCTGGAGCCGGAGGGACACCGGGGAGCTGTTTTTT
clone_size: .
v_call: TRBV30
d_call: .
j_call: TRBJ2-2

cdr3_aa: CASSVQGLNTGELFF
cdr3_nt: TGCGCCAGCAGTGTCCAGGGGCTGAACACCGGGGAGCTGTTTTTT
clone_size: once
v_call: TRBV10-2
d_call: .
j_call: TRBJ2-2

cdr3_aa: CASRRTGQETQYF
cdr3_nt: TGTGCCAGCCGAAGGACAGGACAAGAGACCCAGTACTTC
clone_size: .
v_call: TRBV27
d_call: TRBD1
j_call: TRBJ2-5

cdr3_aa: CASRPATSGTDTQYF
cdr3_nt: TGTGCCAGCAGACCAGCGACTAGCGGCACAGATACGCAGTATTTT
clone_size: .
v_call: TRBV5-4
d_call: TRBD2
j_call: TRBJ2-3

cdr3_aa: CASSLLQGLEETQYF
cdr3_nt: TGTGCCAGCAGTTTATTGCAGGGGTTGGAAGAGACCCAGTACTTC
clone_size: .
v_call: TRBV28
d_call: .
j_call: TRBJ2-5

cdr3_aa: CASSYPLVGGEQFF
cdr3_nt: TGTGCCAGCAGTTACCCCCTGGTGGGAGGGGAGCAGTTCTTC
clone_size: .
v_call: TRBV6-5
d_call: TRBD2
j_call: TRBJ2-1

cdr3_aa: CASSQDQFAGSYEQYF
cdr3_nt: TGCGCCAGCAGCCAAGATCAATTCGCAGGTTCCTACGAGCAGTACTTC
clone_size: .
v_call: TRBV4-3
d_call: .
j_call: TRBJ2-7

cdr3_aa: CASSHRGPAGELFF
cdr3_nt: TGTGCCAGCAGCCACAGGGGGCCGGCGGGGGAGCTGTTTTTT
clone_size: .
v_call: TRBV7-2
d_call: TRBD1
j_call: TRBJ2-2

cdr3_aa: CASSQASGRAYNEQFF
cdr3_nt: TGCGCCAGCAGCCAAGCTAGCGGGAGGGCCTACAATGAGCAGTTCTTC
clone_size: .
v_call: TRBV4-1
d_call: TRBD2
j_call: TRBJ2-1

cdr3_aa: CAISRAGEDEQFF
cdr3_nt: TGTGCCATCAGTCGAGCAGGTGAGGATGAGCAGTTCTTC
clone_size: .
v_call: TRBV10-3
d_call: .
j_call: TRBJ2-1

cdr3_aa: CASKPGTGGWYEQYF
cdr3_nt: TGTGCCAGCAAACCCGGGACAGGGGGGTGGTACGAGCAGTACTTC
clone_size: .
v_call: TRBV6-5
d_call: TRBD1
j_call: TRBJ2-7

cdr3_aa: CASSPSSYEQYF
cdr3_nt: TGTGCCAGCAGCCCGAGCTCCTACGAGCAGTACTTC
clone_size: few
v_call: TRBV5-8
d_call: .
j_call: TRBJ2-7

cdr3_aa: CASSFLGTSNTEAFF
cdr3_nt: TGCGCCAGCAGCTTTTTGGGGACAAGCAACACTGAAGCTTTCTTT
clone_size: .
v_call: TRBV5-1
d_call: .
j_call: TRBJ1-1

cdr3_aa: CASSIRSSASGGDTDTQYF
cdr3_nt: TGTGCCAGTAGTATTCGAAGCAGCGCTAGCGGGGGGGACACAGATACGCAGTATTTT
clone_size: .
v_call: TRBV19
d_call: TRBD2
j_call: TRBJ2-3

cdr3_aa: CASSNRRDRDHGQPQHF
cdr3_nt: TGTGCCAGCTCTAATCGCAGGGACAGGGATCATGGTCAGCCCCAGCATTTT
clone_size: .
v_call: TRBV27
d_call: TRBD1
j_call: TRBJ1-5

cdr3_aa: CAWSVRPGGGGELFF
cdr3_nt: TGTGCCTGGAGTGTACGCCCCGGGGGAGGCGGGGAGCTGTTTTTT
clone_size: .
v_call: TRBV30
d_call: .
j_call: TRBJ2-2

cdr3_aa: CASGFRDPLGGLFGHYNEQFF
cdr3_nt: TGTGCTAGTGGTTTTCGGGACCCATTAGGGGGACTTTTCGGACACTACAATGAGCAGTTCTTC
clone_size: few
v_call: TRBV12-5
d_call: .
j_call: TRBJ2-1

cdr3_aa: CATSAGVNTEAFF
cdr3_nt: TGTGCCACCAGCGCAGGAGTGAACACTGAAGCTTTCTTT
clone_size: .
v_call: TRBV15
d_call: .
j_call: TRBJ1-1

cdr3_aa: CASGGLNGYEQFF
cdr3_nt: TGTGCCAGCGGGGGGTTGAACGGGTATGAGCAGTTCTTC
clone_size: .
v_call: TRBV7-9
d_call: .
j_call: TRBJ2-1

cdr3_aa: CASSLRSGSDTDTQYF
cdr3_nt: TGTGCCAGCAGCCTAAGGAGCGGGAGTGACACAGATACGCAGTATTTT
clone_size: .
v_call: TRBV7-2
d_call: TRBD2
j_call: TRBJ2-3

cdr3_aa: CASTVGARDKQYF
cdr3_nt: TGCGCCAGCACCGTGGGTGCCAGGGACAAGCAGTACTTC
clone_size: few
v_call: TRBV10-2
d_call: .
j_call: TRBJ2-7

cdr3_aa: CATGRLAGEGEQFF
cdr3_nt: TGTGCCACCGGGCGACTAGCGGGAGAGGGTGAGCAGTTCTTC
clone_size: .
v_call: TRBV15
d_call: TRBD2
j_call: TRBJ2-1

cdr3_aa: CATSRDLGTGYGYTF
cdr3_nt: TGTGCCACCAGCAGAGATTTGGGGACAGGGTATGGCTACACCTTC
clone_size: .
v_call: TRBV15
d_call: TRBD1
j_call: TRBJ1-2

cdr3_aa: CATRGQVVPYEQYF
cdr3_nt: TGTGCCACCCGGGGACAGGTGGTTCCCTACGAGCAGTACTTC
clone_size: once
v_call: TRBV28
d_call: TRBD1
j_call: TRBJ2-7

cdr3_aa: CASSFSPTTEEQFF
cdr3_nt: TGTGCCAGCAGCTTTTCACCCACGACAGAAGAGCAGTTCTTC
clone_size: .
v_call: TRBV7-9
d_call: .
j_call: TRBJ2-1

cdr3_aa: CASSQGLNEAFF
cdr3_nt: TGTGCCAGCTCACAGGGGTTAAATGAAGCTTTCTTT
clone_size: .
v_call: TRBV18
d_call: .
j_call: TRBJ1-1

cdr3_aa: CASTPGPYGYTF
cdr3_nt: TGTGCCAGTACTCCGGGTCCCTATGGCTACACCTTC
clone_size: .
v_call: TRBV19
d_call: .
j_call: TRBJ1-2

cdr3_aa: CAISESGAGANVLTF
cdr3_nt: TGTGCCATCAGTGAGTCGGGGGCTGGGGCCAACGTCCTGACTTTC
clone_size: .
v_call: TRBV10-3
d_call: .
j_call: TRBJ2-6

cdr3_aa: CSALVGDTQYF
cdr3_nt: TGCAGTGCTTTGGTGGGAGATACGCAGTATTTT
clone_size: .
v_call: TRBV20-1
d_call: .
j_call: TRBJ2-3

cdr3_aa: CASSLPGARETQYF
cdr3_nt: TGTGCCAGCAGCCTGCCGGGGGCCCGAGAGACCCAGTACTTC
clone_size: once
v_call: TRBV7-9
d_call: .
j_call: TRBJ2-5

cdr3_aa: CASLTSLSSHEQYF
cdr3_nt: TGTGCCAGCCTAACTAGCCTTTCTTCCCACGAGCAGTACTTC
clone_size: .
v_call: TRBV6-1
d_call: .
j_call: TRBJ2-7

cdr3_aa: CASSTTGGSNTEAFF
cdr3_nt: TGTGCCAGCAGTACGACAGGGGGCTCAAACACTGAAGCTTTCTTT
clone_size: .
v_call: TRBV27
d_call: TRBD1
j_call: TRBJ1-1

cdr3_aa: CASSLEGRTDYEQYF
cdr3_nt: TGTGCCAGCAGCTTAGAGGGGAGGACAGATTACGAGCAGTACTTC
clone_size: .
v_call: TRBV11-2
d_call: .
j_call: TRBJ2-7

cdr3_aa: CASRDPYMASDTGELFF
cdr3_nt: TGTGCCAGTAGAGACCCCTATATGGCTAGCGACACCGGGGAGCTGTTTTTT
clone_size: .
v_call: TRBV19
d_call: .
j_call: TRBJ2-2

cdr3_aa: CASSLQSPGTQYF
cdr3_nt: TGTGCCAGCAGCTTACAGTCACCGGGGACCCAGTACTTC
clone_size: .
v_call: TRBV13
d_call: .
j_call: TRBJ2-5

cdr3_aa: CASSKNDGVLYEQYF
cdr3_nt: TGTGCCAGCAGCAAAAACGACGGGGTCCTCTACGAGCAGTACTTC
clone_size: .
v_call: TRBV7-6
d_call: .
j_call: TRBJ2-7

cdr3_aa: CASKNLPSTDTQYF
cdr3_nt: TGTGCCAGCAAAAACCTTCCTAGCACAGATACGCAGTATTTT
clone_size: .
v_call: TRBV9
d_call: .
j_call: TRBJ2-3

cdr3_aa: CASSLEPYTTGNTIYF
cdr3_nt: TGTGCCAGCAGCTTGGAGCCATATACGACTGGAAACACCATATATTTT
clone_size: .
v_call: TRBV5-6
d_call: .
j_call: TRBJ1-3

cdr3_aa: CASSPEYEQYF
cdr3_nt: TGTGCCAGCAGCCCCGAGTACGAGCAGTACTTC
clone_size: .
v_call: TRBV5-6
d_call: .
j_call: TRBJ2-7

cdr3_aa: CSVAGPSTDTQYF
cdr3_nt: TGCAGCGTTGCAGGTCCTAGCACAGATACGCAGTATTTT
clone_size: .
v_call: TRBV29-1
d_call: .
j_call: TRBJ2-3